These 10 T cell receptor beta chains were sequenced from one sample in a study of CD4 and CD8 cells across lung adenocarcinoma regions. TCRdb re-analysed the PCR reads in MiXCR, keeping a single row per CDR3 protein. The sample has more than 6,000 distinct CDR3 sequences; approximately 49% are singletons. Material: CD8+ T cells from the center of a lung tumor. The receptors were gathered from a female donor with lung adenocarcinoma. The CD4 and CD8 labels of this study may be unreliable.

This clonotype is deemed hyperexpanded. The chain recombines TRBV12-3 or TRBV12-4 with TRBJ2-2; 9 bases map to TRBD2. There are 16 residues in the CDR3. With V trimmed by 6 bases and J by 0 bases, 5 bases remained unmatched. The CDR3 loop is CASRKAGGPNTGELFF. The CDR3 nucleotides are TGTGCCAGCAGAAAAGCGGGGGGACCGAACACCGGGGAGCTGTTTTTT.

The rearrangement links TRBV6-1 to TRBJ2-1; 16 bases are a match to TRBD2. The ends lost 7 bases at V and 9 bases at J; junction bases unmatched: 6. Germline CDR1 is MNHNS and CDR2 is SASEGT. The CDR3 runs 15 residues. In DNA, the CDR3 is TGTGCCAGCATCGGGACTAGCGGGAGGGGTAGTGAGCAGTTCTTC. It yields the protein CASIGTSGRGSEQFF.

This clonotype was seen repeatedly, ten times or more. A much more abundant neighbour one base away suggests this may be a read error. The chain employs TRBV7-2 and TRBJ2-1; D uncertain. CDR3 size: 15 residues. V gave up 1 base and J gave up 10 bases, with 17 bases separating them. Germline V lookup: CDR1 SGHTA, CDR2 FQGNSA. CDR3 sequence: CASSLDGSTLYEQFF. For the CDR3, the DNA is TGTGCCAGCAGCTTAGATGGGTCTACCCTCTACGAGCAGTTCTTC.

The CDR3: CASSFSAGGIYEQFF. CDR3 nucleotide sequence: TGTGCCAGCAGTTTTTCGGCGGGAGGTATCTACGAGCAGTTCTTC. The V call is TRBV12-3 or TRBV12-4, the J call TRBJ2-1; 8 bases align to TRBD2. J gave up 10 bases and V 3 bases, and 11 bases lay outside the gene matches. The CDR3 is 15 residues long.

A few counts support this clonotype. This chain joins TRBV7-2 and TRBJ2-7, with D possibly matching TRBD2 (5 bases). The CDR3 is 13 residues long. Germline V lookup: CDR1 SGHTA, CDR2 FQGNSA. Trimming cost V 1 base and J 4 bases, with 8 bases left between them. CDR3 in amino acids: CASSLVREYEQYF. The CDR3 DNA reads as TGTGCCAGCAGCTTAGTGAGGGAGTACGAGCAGTACTTC. Full variable domain (rest looked up from reference TRBV7-2 and TRBJ2-7): GAGVSQSPSNKVTEKGKDVELRCDPISGHTALYWYRQSLGQGLEFLIYFQGNSAPDKSGLPSDRFSAERTGGSVSTLTIQRTQQEDSAVYLCASSLVREYEQYFGPGTRLTVT.

The chain combines TRBV5-1 with TRBJ2-3; 7 nucleotides line up with TRBD2. CDR1 is SGHRS, CDR2 YFSETQ, per germline. This CDR3 comprises 16 residues. The J segment lost 3 bases and the V segment lost 4 bases, leaving 11 bases of the junction unmatched. CDR3 in DNA: TGCGCCAGCAGCACGGGGAGGGACGGGCTGACAGATACGCAGTATTTT. Its protein is CASSTGRDGLTDTQYF. Full variable domain (outside the CDR3, taken from reference TRBV5-1 and TRBJ2-3): KAGVTQTPRYLIKTRGQQVTLSCSPISGHRSVSWYQQTPGQGLQFLFEYFSETQRNKGNFPGRFSGRQFSNSRSEMNVSTLELGDSALYLCASSTGRDGLTDTQYFGPGTRLTVL.

A note on this clonotype: The junction differs from germline at one of its ends, possibly a read error. V usage is TRBV6-4 and J usage is TRBJ2-3, with D possibly called TRBD1 or TRBD2 (5 bases each). CDR3 length equals 16 residues. Germline CDR1 MRHNA, CDR2 SNTAGT. The CDR3 DNA reads as TGTGCCAGCAGCGACGAGGGGCGAGGGCCCACAGATACGCAGTATTTC. Translating it yields CASSDEGRGPTDTQYF.

By share of the sample, this clonotype is large (0.1 to 1%). The chain carries TRBV6-6 and TRBJ2-1, with D maybe TRBD2 (5 bases). The CDR3 runs 16 residues. The germline V and J ends were trimmed by 0 bases and 6 bases, with 15 bases remaining between them. Germline loops: CDR1 MNHNY, CDR2 SVGAGI (reference sequence). As DNA, the CDR3 is TGTGCCAGCAGTTACTCCGGACTCGCCCCCATCAATGAGCAGTTCTTC. Translated: CASSYSGLAPINEQFF.

In DNA, the CDR3 is TGCGCCAGCAGCCAAGGGGAAGGACGGTCTAACTATGGCTACACCTTC. Its protein is CASSQGEGRSNYGYTF. The chain combines TRBV4-1 with TRBJ1-2, with D hard to call. Trimming pared 1 base from V and 0 bases from J, leaving 12 bases between. This CDR3 region has 16 residues. The germline V gene has CDR1 MGHRA and CDR2 YSYEKL.

The chain has TRBV20-1 and TRBJ2-7, with D possibly called TRBD1 or TRBD2 (7 bases each). Germline V gene lookup returns CDR1 DFQATT and CDR2 SNEGSKA (reference sequence). This CDR3 contains 13 residues. With 6 bases removed from V and 6 bases from J, the gap between germline ends came to 18 bases. In nucleotides, the CDR3 is TGCAGTGCGGAGGGGGGAGGGGGCTCCGAGCAGTACTTC. Protein sequence: CSAEGGGGSEQYF.